The 18 T cell receptor beta chains below were found in one sample sequenced in a study of cytomegalovirus exposure and HLA in healthy donors. Sequencing was performed with immunoSEQ multiplex PCR; in TCRdb, only in-frame clones are kept and a portion is missing. The sample holds approximately 160,000 clones, about 89% seen once. The sample taken for sequencing was PBMCs. Every receptor here comes from a woman younger than 35 in good health and CMV-seropositive.

This clone was seen only once. V and J are TRBV9 and TRBJ2-3, with D possibly being TRBD2 (6 bases). V lost 0 bases to trimming and J lost 5 bases, with 13 bases between them. CDR1 and CDR2 from the germline V gene are SGDLS and YYNGEE. This CDR3 has 15 amino acids. The CDR3 nucleotides are TGTGCCAGCAGCGTAGGGGCAGCCGGGGGAGATACGCAGTATTTT. This codes for CASSVGAAGGDTQYF.

This chain connects TRBV27 to TRBJ1-1; a weak D match, TRBD1 (5 bases). The CDR3 has 15 residues. The V end lost 3 bases, the J end lost 3 bases, and 14 bases lay between the germline ends. CDR1 and CDR2 (germline): MNHEY, SMNVEV (reference sequence). CDR3 loop: CASSLAQGTYTEAFF. CDR3 nucleotide sequence: TGTGCCAGCAGTTTGGCGCAGGGTACGTACACTGAAGCTTTCTTT.

This clone was seen only once. The chain carries TRBV13 and TRBJ2-1, with a possible D match to TRBD1 (7 bases). This CDR3 has 14 amino acids. Trimming left V 4 bases short and J 8 bases short, with 15 bases between. Germline CDR1 and CDR2: PRHDT and FYEKMQ (reference sequence). The CDR3 protein is CASSYTQGGHEQFF. The CDR3 DNA reads TGTGCCAGCAGCTACACCCAGGGGGGCCATGAGCAGTTCTTC.

The chain has TRBV13 and TRBJ2-2, with no clear D. This CDR3 contains 13 residues. Germline lookup yields CDR1 PRHDT and CDR2 FYEKMQ (reference sequence). Trimming left V 8 bases short and J 1 base short, with 8 bases between. CDR3 region: CASFDWNTGELFF. The CDR3 bases are TGTGCCAGCTTCGACTGGAACACCGGGGAGCTGTTTTTT.

The chain uses TRBV5-6 and TRBJ1-6; possible D gene TRBD1, 6 bases. Germline V gene lookup returns CDR1 SGHDT and CDR2 YYEEEE. This CDR3 has 15 amino acids. Trimming shortened V by 4 bases and J by 3 bases, and 11 bases separated the two germline ends. The CDR3 sequence is CASSGTGFYNSPLHF. The CDR3 nucleotides are TGTGCCAGCAGCGGAACAGGGTTCTATAATTCACCCCTCCACTTT.

The rearrangement uses TRBV11-3 and TRBJ2-1; D is possibly TRBD1 (6 bases). The V end lost 3 bases, the J end lost 1 base, and 10 bases lay between the germline ends. The V gene's germline CDR1 is SGHNT and CDR2 YENEEA. This CDR3 has 15 amino acids. For the CDR3, the DNA is TGTGCCAGCAGCTTTGGAACAGGGTCCTACAATGAGCAGTTCTTC. Its protein is CASSFGTGSYNEQFF.

The J gene is TRBJ1-5, the V gene TRBV28; 10 positions agree with TRBD1. V was pared by 7 bases and J by 5 bases, with 5 bases of the junction left unmatched. This CDR3 has 14 amino acids. Germline V CDR1 and CDR2: MDHEN, SYDVKM. CDR3 in DNA: TGTGCCAGCAATCCGACAGGGGGCTATCAGCCCCAGCATTTT. Protein sequence: CASNPTGGYQPQHF. The full variable domain, completed using reference TRBV28 and TRBJ1-5, is DVKVTQSSRYLVKRTGEKVFLECVQDMDHENMFWYRQDPGLGLRLIYFSYDVKMKEKGDIPEGYSVSREKKERFSLILESASTNQTSMYLCASNPTGGYQPQHFGDGTRLSIL.

V is TRBV9 and J is TRBJ2-7; 11 bases line up with TRBD1. The CDR3 has 14 amino acids. CDR1 and CDR2 (germline): SGDLS, YYNGEE. J lost 3 bases, V lost 3 bases, and 2 bases had no gene match. CDR3 sequence: CASSEGTGGYEQYF. DNA of the CDR3: TGTGCCAGCAGCGAGGGGACAGGGGGCTACGAGCAGTACTTC.

The V gene is TRBV27, the J gene TRBJ2-7; 9 bases agree with TRBD2. CDR3 length equals 15 residues. Germline V gene sequence: CDR1 MNHEY, CDR2 SMNVEV (reference sequence). Unmatched junction bases numbered 6, after V lost 2 bases and J lost 4 bases. DNA for the CDR3: TGTGCCAGCAGTTTAGTAAGCGGGAGGTCTTACGAGCAGTACTTC. Encoded protein: CASSLVSGRSYEQYF.

The chain is built from TRBV18 and TRBJ2-1, with 12 bases identical to TRBD2. Germline loops: CDR1 KGHSH, CDR2 LQKENI. The CDR3 has 16 residues. V was clipped by 3 bases and J by 4 bases; unmatched bases: 4. The CDR3 protein is CASSPSTSGGYNEQFF. The DNA of the CDR3 is TGTGCCAGCTCACCCTCGACTAGCGGGGGTTACAATGAGCAGTTCTTC.

V gene TRBV6-5 combines with J gene TRBJ1-4, with D uncertain. The CDR3 spans 12 residues. The germline CDR1 and CDR2 sequences are MNHEY and SVGAGI. V lost 10 bases, J lost 8 bases, and 14 bases lay in between. The CDR3 sequence: CATREAEEKLFF. CDR3 sequence (DNA): TGTGCCACGAGGGAGGCGGAAGAAAAACTGTTTTTT.

The chain uses TRBV11-2 and TRBJ2-2; 8 bases align to TRBD1. V lost 5 bases to trimming and J lost 0 bases; unmatched junction nucleotides: 11. Germline V lookup: CDR1 SGHAT, CDR2 FQNNGV. This CDR3 is built from 18 residues. The DNA for the CDR3 is TGTGCCAGCAGCCCACTGAGACAGGGGTATACGAACACCGGGGAGCTGTTTTTT. It yields the protein CASSPLRQGYTNTGELFF.

The chain employs TRBV5-1 and TRBJ2-2; D uncertain. Trimming removed 0 bases from V and 5 bases from J, with 11 bases in between. The CDR3 is 15 residues long. Germline values: CDR1 SGHRS, CDR2 YFSETQ. The DNA of the CDR3 is TGCGCCAGCAGCTTGGACCCGGTCCAAACCGGGGAGCTGTTTTTT. Its protein is CASSLDPVQTGELFF.

V gene TRBV28 combines with J gene TRBJ2-5, with 9 bases identical to TRBD1. Unmatched junction bases numbered 5, after V lost 7 bases and J lost 2 bases. The CDR3 runs 14 residues. CDR1 and CDR2 from the germline V gene are MDHEN and SYDVKM. The chain's CDR3 is CASIRTGAQETQYF. CDR3 nucleotides: TGTGCCAGCATACGGACAGGGGCACAAGAGACCCAGTACTTC.

This clone occurred once. The junction departs from germline at one end; a sequencing error may be responsible. The chain has TRBV2 and TRBJ2-2; TRBD1 agrees at 10 bases. The CDR3 contains 16 residues. The germline V gene has CDR1 SNHLY and CDR2 FYNNEI. CDR3 sequence: CASERTGGRGHRGAVF. CDR3 sequence (DNA): TGTGCCAGCGAACGGACAGGGGGTAGAGGACACCGGGGAGCTGTTTTT.

V gene TRBV19 combines with J gene TRBJ2-2; 9 bases are shared with TRBD2. CDR1 and CDR2 from the germline V gene are LNHDA and SQIVND (reference sequence). This CDR3 contains 14 residues. Trimming removed 6 bases from V and 4 bases from J; junction bases left unmatched: 3. The CDR3 is CASRLAGSTGELFF. For the CDR3, the DNA is TGTGCCAGTAGGCTAGCGGGGAGCACCGGGGAGCTGTTTTTT.

J is TRBJ1-5 and V is TRBV7-2, with D perhaps TRBD1 (6 bases). V was shortened by 1 base and J by 6 bases, with 16 bases between the two germline ends. This CDR3 is built from 16 residues. Per the germline V gene, CDR1 is SGHTA and CDR2 is FQGNSA. The CDR3 DNA is TGTGCCAGCAGCTTAGAAGTGGGAGGGGGGGGTCAGCCCCAGCATTTT. Translated: CASSLEVGGGGQPQHF. Based on the CDR3 plus reference TRBV7-2 and TRBJ1-5, the full variable domain is GAGVSQSPSNKVTEKGKDVELRCDPISGHTALYWYRQSLGQGLEFLIYFQGNSAPDKSGLPSDRFSAERTGGSVSTLTIQRTQQEDSAVYLCASSLEVGGGGQPQHFGDGTRLSIL.

V is TRBV27 and J is TRBJ1-2; D might be TRBD1 (5 bases). This CDR3 spans 18 amino acids. Germline values: CDR1 MNHEY, CDR2 SMNVEV (reference sequence). The V end lost 6 bases, the J end lost 3 bases, and 26 bases lay between the germline ends. CDR3: CASSPWGTAPRRDYGYTF. CDR3 DNA sequence: TGTGCCAGCAGCCCATGGGGGACTGCTCCCCGGCGCGACTATGGCTACACCTTC.